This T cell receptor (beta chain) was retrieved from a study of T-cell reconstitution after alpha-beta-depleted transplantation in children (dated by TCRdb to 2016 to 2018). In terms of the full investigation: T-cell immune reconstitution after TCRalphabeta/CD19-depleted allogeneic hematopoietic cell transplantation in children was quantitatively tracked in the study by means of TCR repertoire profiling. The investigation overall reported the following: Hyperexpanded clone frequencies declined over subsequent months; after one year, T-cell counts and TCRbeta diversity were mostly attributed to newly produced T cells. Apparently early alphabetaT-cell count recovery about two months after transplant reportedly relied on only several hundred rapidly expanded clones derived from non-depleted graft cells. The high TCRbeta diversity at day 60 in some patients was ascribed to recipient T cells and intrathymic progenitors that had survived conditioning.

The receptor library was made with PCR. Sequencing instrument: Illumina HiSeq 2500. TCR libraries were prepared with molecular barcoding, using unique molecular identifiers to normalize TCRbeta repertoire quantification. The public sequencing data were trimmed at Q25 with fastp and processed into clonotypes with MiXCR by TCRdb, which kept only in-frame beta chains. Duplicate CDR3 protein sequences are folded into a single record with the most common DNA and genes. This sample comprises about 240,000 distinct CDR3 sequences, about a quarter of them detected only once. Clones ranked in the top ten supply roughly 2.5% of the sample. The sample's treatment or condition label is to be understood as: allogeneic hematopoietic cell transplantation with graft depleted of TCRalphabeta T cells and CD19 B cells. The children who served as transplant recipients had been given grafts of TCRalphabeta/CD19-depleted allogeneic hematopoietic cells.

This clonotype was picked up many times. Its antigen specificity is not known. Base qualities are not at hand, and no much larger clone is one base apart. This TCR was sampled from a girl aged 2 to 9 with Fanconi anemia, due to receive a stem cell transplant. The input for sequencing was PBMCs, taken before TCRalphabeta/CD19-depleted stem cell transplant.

The DNA sequence is given as TGTGCCAGCAGCGTAGCAGGGAGAAACTATGGCTACACCTTC. This encodes CASSVAGRNYGYTF. The V and J genes are TRBV9 and TRBJ1-2; perhaps TRBD1 is the D gene, with 5 bases matching. The germline V gene provides CDR1 SGDLS and CDR2 YYNGEE. Including cysteine and phenylalanine, the CDR3 has 14 amino acids. The only DNA kept is the CDR3, 42 bases in frame from the first base. V is clipped by 0 bases and J by 2 bases, and the sequence between their germline boundaries is 8 bases long.